This TCR beta chain stems from a study of blood T cell repertoires in COVID-19. The germline CDR1 and CDR2 sequences are SNHLY and FYNNEI. This CDR3 region has 13 residues. V lost 5 bases to trimming and J lost 5 bases; unmatched junction nucleotides: 3. Measured with immunoSEQ multiplex PCR; TCRdb has only the in-frame clones, and not every one. This table holds over 200,000 clones, more than 80% found once. The chain employs TRBV2 and TRBJ2-1; 7 bases agree with TRBD1. Specimen: PBMCs or T cells enriched from blood (not recorded which). The source is a man aged 55-75 years who had recovered from COVID-19. The CDR3: CASSWDSNNEQFF. CDR3 DNA: TGTGCCAGCAGTTGGGACAGCAACAATGAGCAGTTCTTC.